These 2 T cell receptor beta chains share one sample of origin, sequenced in a study of blood T cells in healthy people across ages. Using a J-beta primer mix together with a sample-barcoded 5' primer, a second PCR was run for roughly 7 to 12 cycles. MiXCR, run by TCRdb on the 5' RACE reads, gives a single entry per CDR3 protein. Among 1.4 million or so distinct CDR3 sequences listed, roughly 43% were seen once. Sequenced input: blood. The receptors shown here come from a woman aged 18-29 years in good health.

This clonotype occurred a few times. V gene TRBV27 combines with J gene TRBJ1-5, with 7 bases fitting TRBD1. V trimming: 4 bases; J trimming: 6 bases; junction bases outside the gene matches: 6. Germline V gene data show CDR1 as MNHEY and CDR2 as SMNVEV (reference sequence). The length of the CDR3 is 14 residues. Here the CDR3 reads CASSSLGGVQPQHF. CDR3 DNA sequence: TGTGCCAGCAGTTCGTTAGGGGGCGTTCAGCCCCAGCATTTT.

This clonotype was seen only a few times. This chain joins TRBV3-1 and TRBJ2-1, with D uncertain. The germline V gene encodes CDR1 LGHDT and CDR2 YNNKEL (reference sequence). Trimming stripped 4 bases from V and 2 bases from J, with 12 bases between. CDR3 length: 15 amino acids. The DNA of the CDR3 is TGTGCCAGCAGCCTAAATCACAGAACCTACAATGAGCAGTTCTTC. The encoded protein is CASSLNHRTYNEQFF.